Listed below are T cell receptor beta chains from one sample, sequenced in a study of T cell changes during pregnancy in multiple sclerosis. Assay: immunoSEQ multiplex PCR; the TCRdb copy retains only in-frame clones and omits some. The sample includes about 81,000 clones, 93% of them seen just once. The source material was peripheral blood, sampled in the third trimester of pregnancy. Receptors originate from a female donor in good health, enrolled as a control in a pregnancy study. Both conserved end residues are part of each CDR3. A D gene is named only where the DNA matches it firmly. Size values are once, few and many counts, or a class for expanded clones, and some rows have none.

TRBV6-4	TRBJ2-2	TRBD2	-	TGTGCCAGCAGCAAGCGGGAGGGCCCCGGGGAGCTGTTTTTT	CASSKREGPGELFF
TRBV9	TRBJ2-1	TRBD1	-	TGTGCCAGCAGCGAGGGGACAGGTAGGAACGGGGATGAGCAGTTCTTC	CASSEGTGRNGDEQFF
TRBV7-9	TRBJ2-3	TRBD2	-	TGTGCCAGCAAGCACAGGACTAGCGGGATCTCTAGCACAGATACGCAGTATTTT	CASKHRTSGISSTDTQYF
TRBV7-9	TRBJ2-3	TRBD1	-	TGTGCCAGCAGCACGCCGGACAGGGGGCTGAGCACAGATACGCAGTATTTT	CASSTPDRGLSTDTQYF
TRBV5-4	TRBJ1-4	TRBD1	-	TGTGCCAGCAGCCGGGACAGGGACACGGAAAAACTGTTTTTT	CASSRDRDTEKLFF
TRBV28	TRBJ2-7	TRBD2	-	TGTGCCAGCAGTTTGTCCGGGGGGGTCCTAGGCTCCTACGAGCAGTACTTC	CASSLSGGVLGSYEQYF
TRBV28	TRBJ1-5	TRBD1	-	TGTGCCAGCAGTTATACAGGGGATGGACAGCCCCAGCATTTT	CASSYTGDGQPQHF
TRBV7-2	TRBJ1-1	-	once	TGTGCCAGCAGCTTACACGCTACAGGATTTTTGACTGAAGCTTTCTTT	CASSLHATGFLTEAFF
TRBV30	TRBJ1-5	-	-	TGTGCCTGGAGTGTTGTTTCCGATAGTTATAGCAATCAGCCCCAGCATTTT	CAWSVVSDSYSNQPQHF
TRBV5-8	TRBJ1-2	-	-	TGTGCCAGCAGCTTTCGGGGGGGGTATGGCTACACCTTC	CASSFRGGYGYTF
TRBV28	TRBJ2-3	-	-	TGTGCCAGCAGTGGGAATCGGGGTGGAACGCAGTATTTT	CASSGNRGGTQYF
TRBV6-5	TRBJ1-5	TRBD1	few	TGTGCCAGCAGTTACCGACAGGGAAATCAGCCCCAGCATTTT	CASSYRQGNQPQHF
TRBV28	TRBJ1-2	-	-	TGTGCCAGCAGTTTTAGGGGATACAGGGCCGGCTACACCTTC	CASSFRGYRAGYTF
TRBV2	TRBJ2-5	TRBD2	-	TGTGCCAGCAGCGCTAGACAGAGGACTAGCGGGATAGAGACCCAGTACTTC	CASSARQRTSGIETQYF
TRBV30	TRBJ1-3	-	few	TGTGCCTGGAGTGTAGGGGGTGCAGCTGGAAACACCATATATTTT	CAWSVGGAAGNTIYF
TRBV6-1	TRBJ2-7	TRBD1	-	TGTGCCAGCAGCGAAACGACAGGGGTAAATGACGAGCAGTACTTC	CASSETTGVNDEQYF
TRBV6-6	TRBJ2-1	-	once	TGTGCCAGCCAGCTTGACTCCTCCTACAATGAGCAGTTCTTC	CASQLDSSYNEQFF